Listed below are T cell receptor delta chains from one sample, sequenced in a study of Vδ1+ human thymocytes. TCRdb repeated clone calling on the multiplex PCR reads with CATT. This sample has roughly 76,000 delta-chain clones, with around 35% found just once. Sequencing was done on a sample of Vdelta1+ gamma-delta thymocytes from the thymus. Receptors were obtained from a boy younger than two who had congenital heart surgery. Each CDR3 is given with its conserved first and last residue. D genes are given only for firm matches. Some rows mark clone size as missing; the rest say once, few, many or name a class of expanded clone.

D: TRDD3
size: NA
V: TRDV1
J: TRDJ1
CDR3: CALGERPSSPVLGNTPRSTDKLIF
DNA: TGTGCTCTTGGGGAGCGCCCTTCTTCCCCCGTACTGGGGAACACCCCAAGGTCAACCGATAAACTCATCTTT

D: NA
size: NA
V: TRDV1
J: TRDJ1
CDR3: CALGELAPVRYTDKLIF
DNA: TGTGCCCTTGGGGAACTAGCCCCCGTTCGGTACACCGATAAACTCATCTTT

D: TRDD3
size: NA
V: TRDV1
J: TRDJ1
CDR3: CALGELIGRGIIGDKLIF
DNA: TGTGCTCTTGGGGAACTGATTGGACGGGGGATAATCGGCGATAAACTCATCTTT

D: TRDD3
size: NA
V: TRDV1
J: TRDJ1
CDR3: CALGGRVTDYWGIRNTDKLIF
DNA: TGTGCTCTTGGGGGGAGGGTTACGGACTACTGGGGGATACGTAACACCGATAAACTCATCTTT

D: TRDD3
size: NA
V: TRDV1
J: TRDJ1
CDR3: CALGELFFYPSRPTGGFEGYTDKLIF
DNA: TGTGCTCTTGGGGAGCTGTTTTTTTACCCTTCTCGCCCTACTGGGGGATTTGAGGGGTACACCGATAAACTCATCTTT

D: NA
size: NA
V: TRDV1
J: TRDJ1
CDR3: CALGTPSLHWGGPFDKLIF
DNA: TGTGCTCTTGGGACGCCTTCCTTACACTGGGGGGGACCTTTCGATAAACTCATCTTT

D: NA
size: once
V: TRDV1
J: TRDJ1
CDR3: CALGDPPSWTYVSPFPKLIF
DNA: TGTGCTCTTGGGGATCCCCCATCCTGGACGTACGTTTCCCCGTTCCCTAAACTCATCTTT

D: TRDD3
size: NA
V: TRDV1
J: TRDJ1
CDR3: CALGEETGPTDLLGDTFTDKLIF
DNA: TGTGCTCTTGGGGAAGAAACGGGGCCTACCGATTTACTGGGGGATACGTTCACCGATAAACTCATCTTT

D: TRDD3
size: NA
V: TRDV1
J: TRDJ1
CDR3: CALGGLHFLTLGENPYTDKLIF
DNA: TGTGCTCTTGGGGGCCTGCATTTCCTGACGCTGGGGGAAAACCCTTACACCGATAAACTCATCTTT

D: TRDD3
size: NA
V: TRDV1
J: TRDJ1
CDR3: CALGAPITGDTSGYTDKLIF
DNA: TGTGCTCTTGGGGCCCCGATAACGGGGGATACGTCCGGTTACACCGATAAACTCATCTTT

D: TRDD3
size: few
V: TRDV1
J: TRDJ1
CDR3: CALGVYPTVLGDTGDKLIF
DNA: TGTGCTCTTGGGGTTTACCCTACTGTACTGGGGGATACTGGCGATAAACTCATCTTT

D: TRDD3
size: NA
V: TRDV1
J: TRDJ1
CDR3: CALGERHPSSEGIRRYTDKLIF
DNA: TGTGCTCTTGGGGAACGTCATCCCTCTTCAGAGGGGATACGGAGGTACACAGATAAACTCATCTTT

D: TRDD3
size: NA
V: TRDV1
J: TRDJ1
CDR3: CALGEHLRSRLGDTLRLYTDKLIF
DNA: TGTGCTCTTGGGGAACATCTTCGCAGCAGACTGGGGGATACGCTTCGCCTTTACACCGATAAACTCATCTTT

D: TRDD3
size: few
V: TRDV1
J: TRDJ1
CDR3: CALGDRPFHWGIPDKLIF
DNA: TGTGCTCTTGGGGACCGCCCTTTCCACTGGGGGATACCCGATAAACTCATCTTT

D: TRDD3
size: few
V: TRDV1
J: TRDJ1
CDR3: CALGECSTTLLGADKLIF
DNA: TGTGCTCTTGGGGAATGTTCCACGACTTTACTGGGGGCCGATAAACTCATCTTT

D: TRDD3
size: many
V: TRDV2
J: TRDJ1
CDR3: CACDPSGGYSDKLIF
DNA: TGTGCCTGTGACCCTAGCGGGGGATACTCCGATAAACTCATCTTT

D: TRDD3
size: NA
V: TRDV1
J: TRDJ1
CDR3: CALGSHRTWGIPTTDKLIF
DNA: TGTGCTCTTGGGTCCCATCGCACTTGGGGGATACCCACCACCGATAAACTCATCTTT

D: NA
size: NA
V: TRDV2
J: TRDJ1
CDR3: CASPPVLDLAEPPFLKLIF
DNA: TGTGCTTCTCCCCCGGTACTGGACCTTGCCGAACCTCCTTTCCTTAAACTCATCTTT

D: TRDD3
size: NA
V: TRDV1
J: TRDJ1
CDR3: CALGEFVPVLGDFTDKLIF
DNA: TGTGCTCTTGGGGAATTCGTCCCCGTACTGGGGGATTTCACCGATAAACTCATCTTT

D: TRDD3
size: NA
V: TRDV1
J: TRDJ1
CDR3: CALGERWLGDTGHTDKLIF
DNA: TGTGCTCTTGGGGAAAGGTGGCTGGGGGATACGGGGCACACCGATAAACTCATCTTT

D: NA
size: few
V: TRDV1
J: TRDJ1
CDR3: CALGETTDYCPDKLIF
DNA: TGTGCTCTTGGGGAAACAACGGACTACTGTCCCGATAAACTCATCTTT

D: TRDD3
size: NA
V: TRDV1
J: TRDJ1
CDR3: CALGEPLKVNWGIRGADKLIF
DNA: TGTGCTCTTGGGGAACCCCTCAAGGTCAACTGGGGGATACGAGGGGCCGATAAACTCATCTTT

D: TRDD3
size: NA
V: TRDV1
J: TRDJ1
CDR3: CALGEFLRLGDYTDKLIF
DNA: TGTGCTCTTGGGGAGTTCCTACGACTGGGGGATTACACCGATAAACTCATCTTT

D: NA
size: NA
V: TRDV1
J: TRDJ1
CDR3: CALGELEPTAGPDTDKLIF
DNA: TGTGCTCTTGGGGAACTCGAACCTACTGCGGGACCCGACACCGATAAACTCATCTTT

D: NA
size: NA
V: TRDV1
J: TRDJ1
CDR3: CALGERSWGPGDATCHKLIF
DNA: TGTGCTCTTGGGGAACGGAGTTGGGGCCCTGGGGACGCCACTTGTCATAAACTCATCTTT

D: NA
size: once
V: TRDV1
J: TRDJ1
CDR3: CALGEALPSPHIF
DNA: TGTGCTCTTGGGGAGGCGCTTCCGAGCCCACACATCTTT

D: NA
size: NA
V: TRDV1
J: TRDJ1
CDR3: CALRAGWGPYTDKLIF
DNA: TGTGCTCTCCGTGCGGGCTGGGGCCCGTACACCGATAAACTCATCTTT

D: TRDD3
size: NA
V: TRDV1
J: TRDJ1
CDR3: CALGEGPSYTPTGGYATHHTSKLIF
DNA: TGTGCTCTTGGGGAGGGGCCTTCCTACACTCCTACTGGGGGATACGCGACACACCACACTTCGAAACTCATCTTT

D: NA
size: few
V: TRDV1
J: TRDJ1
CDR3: CALGELERDPDKLIF
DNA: TGTGCTCTTGGGGAACTCGAGAGGGATCCTGATAAACTCATCTTT

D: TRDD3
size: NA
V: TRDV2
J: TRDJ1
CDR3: CACDTRGDTRQYTDKLIF
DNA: TGTGCCTGTGACACGAGGGGGGATACACGCCAATACACCGATAAACTCATCTTT

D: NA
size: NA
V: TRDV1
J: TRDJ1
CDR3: CALGEYGPPNVSGGGCSSDKLIF
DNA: TGTGCTCTTGGGGAATACGGTCCGCCTAACGTATCCGGGGGTGGGTGCAGTTCCGATAAACTCATCTTT

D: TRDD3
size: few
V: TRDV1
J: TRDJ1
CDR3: CALGELRLLHSVLGDWYTDKLIF
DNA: TGTGCTCTTGGGGAACTGCGCCTCCTTCATTCGGTACTGGGGGATTGGTACACCGATAAACTCATCTTT

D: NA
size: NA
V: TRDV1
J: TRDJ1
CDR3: CALGEPATWGLIF
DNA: TGTGCTCTTGGGGAACCCGCAACTTGGGGGCTCATCTTT

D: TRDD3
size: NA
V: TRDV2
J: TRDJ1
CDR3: CACDTGVLGDTRSAQITDKLIF
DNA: TGTGCCTGTGACACAGGAGTACTGGGGGATACCAGGTCAGCACAGATCACCGATAAACTCATCTTT

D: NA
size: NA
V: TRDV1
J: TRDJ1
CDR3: CALGELPTEGYPRYTDKLIF
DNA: TGTGCTCTTGGGGAACTTCCTACGGAGGGATACCCCCGGTACACCGATAAACTCATCTTT